Listed here are 19 T cell receptor beta chains from one sample, sequenced in a study of OX40 agonist ivuxolimab in advanced cancers. Assay used: immunoSEQ multiplex PCR; TCRdb lists only in-frame clones, some missing. The sample includes tens of thousands of clones, roughly 86% of them seen just once. Source: CD4+ or CD8+ T cells sorted from blood, taken in a trial of the OX40 agonist ivuxolimab. Source of these receptors: an adult with an advanced solid tumor such as melanoma, head and neck, liver or kidney cancer.

This chain uses TRBV27 with TRBJ2-7; D is perhaps TRBD2 (6 bases). V lost 0 bases, J lost 3 bases, and 12 bases lay in between. The germline V gene has CDR1 MNHEY and CDR2 SMNVEV (reference sequence). CDR3 length: 15 amino acids. The CDR3 reads CASSLSGGTRYEQYF. CDR3 DNA sequence: TGTGCCAGCAGTTTATCGGGGGGTACCCGCTACGAGCAGTACTTC.

The chain has TRBV4-1 and TRBJ1-2; D is unclear. The CDR3 consists of 15 residues. Germline V gives CDR1 MGHRA, CDR2 YSYEKL. Trimming shortened V by 0 bases and J by 1 base, and 9 bases separated the two germline ends. The CDR3 DNA reads TGCGCCAGCAGCCAAGAGTGGCAGATTAACTATGGCTACACCTTC. Its translation: CASSQEWQINYGYTF.

This clone showed up just once. The chain links TRBV5-1 to TRBJ2-7, with unresolved D. Germline V lookup: CDR1 SGHRS, CDR2 YFSETQ. The CDR3 is made up of 13 amino acids. The V and J ends lost 0 bases and 4 bases respectively, with 8 bases between them. The CDR3 DNA reads TGCGCCAGCAGCTTGGCGGGCCAATACGAGCAGTACTTC. As protein: CASSLAGQYEQYF.

This clone appeared once. J is TRBJ2-2 and V is TRBV7-9; 9 bases are a match to TRBD1. V dropped 5 bases and J dropped 0; count of bases not matched to a gene: 10. CDR3 length: 18 residues. In germline, CDR1 is SEHNR, CDR2 FQNEAQ (reference sequence). CDR3 sequence: CASSPFPGQGSNTGELFF. The DNA of the CDR3 is TGTGCCAGCAGCCCGTTCCCGGGACAGGGATCGAACACCGGGGAGCTGTTTTTT.

The rearrangement links TRBV6-4 to TRBJ1-1; D remains unclear. V shed 6 bases and J shed 0 bases, with 14 bases lying between them. Germline V gene data show CDR1 as MRHNA and CDR2 as SNTAGT. This CDR3 region has 15 residues. CDR3 sequence reads: CASSESGAMNTEAFF. The CDR3 DNA sequence: TGTGCCAGCAGCGAGAGCGGCGCAATGAACACTGAAGCTTTCTTT.

V and J are TRBV9 and TRBJ2-3; no firm D call. CDR3 length: 12 amino acids. Germline V gene lookup returns CDR1 SGDLS and CDR2 YYNGEE. V was trimmed by 2 bases and J by 6 bases, leaving 7 bases between them. This chain's CDR3 is CASSVSWDTQYF. For the CDR3, the DNA is TGTGCCAGCAGCGTTAGTTGGGATACGCAGTATTTT.

The V gene is TRBV5-1, the J gene TRBJ2-7, with 8 nucleotides matching TRBD1. J gave up 1 base and V 1 base, and 4 bases lay outside the gene matches. Looked up from germline, CDR1 is SGHRS and CDR2 is YFSETQ. The CDR3 is 15 residues long. CDR3 protein: CASSLLRTGSYEQYF. The CDR3 DNA follows: TGCGCCAGCAGCTTGCTTCGGACAGGGTCCTACGAGCAGTACTTC.

The chain carries TRBV7-2 and TRBJ2-1; the D gene could be TRBD1 or TRBD2 (6 bases each). Germline V gene lookup returns CDR1 SGHTA and CDR2 FQGNSA. The CDR3 sequence is 13 residues long. V was trimmed by 3 bases and J by 9 bases, leaving 12 bases between them. CDR3 nucleotides: TGTGCCAGCAGCTTCGGGGGCGAAATTGAGCAGTTCTTC. This sequence encodes CASSFGGEIEQFF.

As DNA, the CDR3 is TGCGCCAGCAGCCAATTTGGACAGGGGGGGACTGAAGCTTTCTTT. Translated: CASSQFGQGGTEAFF. The chain is built from TRBV4-1 and TRBJ1-1; 10 bases map to TRBD1. Germline V CDR1 and CDR2: MGHRA, YSYEKL. The CDR3 sequence is 15 residues long. Trimming removed 2 bases from V and 5 bases from J; junction bases left unmatched: 5.

This rearrangement joins TRBV7-3 to TRBJ2-7; the D gene could be TRBD1 or TRBD2 (5 bases each). Trimming removed 5 bases at V and 6 bases at J, with 11 bases between. The CDR3 sequence is 12 residues long. Germline assignment: CDR1 SGHTA and CDR2 FQGTGA. The CDR3 region has the DNA TGTGCCAGCAGCCCCAGTGGGGGCGAGCAGTACTTC. Amino acids: CASSPSGGEQYF.

The chain uses TRBV5-1 and TRBJ2-7; D is uncertain. This CDR3 region has 16 residues. V lost 1 base and J 0 bases, leaving 14 bases between the germline ends. Germline CDR1 and CDR2: SGHRS and YFSETQ. Here the CDR3 DNA reads TGCGCCAGCAGCTTGCAAAACCTAAAAAACTCCTACGAGCAGTACTTC. It specifies CASSLQNLKNSYEQYF.

The chain recombines TRBV14 with TRBJ2-3, with D unclear. This CDR3 has 12 amino acids. V was trimmed by 1 base and J by 6 bases, leaving 5 bases between them. Germline loops: CDR1 SGHDN, CDR2 FVKESK. The CDR3 is CASSQVSDTQYF. CDR3 sequence (DNA): TGTGCCAGCAGCCAAGTCTCCGATACGCAGTATTTT. Full variable domain (outside the CDR3, taken from reference TRBV14 and TRBJ2-3): EAGVTQFPSHSVIEKGQTVTLRCDPISGHDNLYWYRRVMGKEIKFLLHFVKESKQDESGMPNNRFLAERTGGTYSTLKVQPAELEDSGVYFCASSQVSDTQYFGPGTRLTVL.

CDR3 protein: CASSLVGAETQYF. For the CDR3, the DNA is TGTGCCAGCAGTTTAGTGGGCGCGGAGACCCAGTACTTC. The chain combines TRBV27 with TRBJ2-5; D ambiguous. There are 13 residues in the CDR3. Deletions cut 2 bases from V and 5 bases from J, with 9 bases between. CDR1 and CDR2 (germline): MNHEY, SMNVEV (reference sequence).

The chain has TRBV2 and TRBJ2-7; 9 bases match TRBD1. The CDR3 runs to 13 residues. From germline, CDR1 is SNHLY and CDR2 FYNNEI. Trimming removed 7 bases from V and 3 bases from J; junction bases left unmatched: 4. The CDR3 DNA reads as TGTGCCAGCACGGGACAGGGAGGCTACGAGCAGTACTTC. This sequence encodes CASTGQGGYEQYF.

This chain joins TRBV6-5 and TRBJ1-6; D call uncertain. Germline loops: CDR1 MNHEY, CDR2 SVGAGI. Trimming removed 2 bases at V and 0 bases at J, with 2 bases between. This CDR3 spans 14 amino acids. The CDR3 DNA sequence: TGTGCCAGCAGTTACAACTCCTATAATTCACCCCTCCACTTT. This translates into CASSYNSYNSPLHF.

The chain links TRBV14 to TRBJ2-7; perhaps TRBD2 as D (6 bases). Germline V gene data show CDR1 as SGHDN and CDR2 as FVKESK. The germline V and J ends were trimmed by 5 bases and 2 bases, with 19 bases remaining between them. CDR3 length equals 16 residues. CDR3 protein: CASSFRGSGSAYEQYF. The CDR3 DNA reads as TGTGCCAGCAGCTTTCGGGGGTCAGGGAGCGCCTACGAGCAGTACTTC.

Here the CDR3 reads CASGTGAYEQYF. Written as DNA, the CDR3 is TGTGCCAGTGGGACAGGGGCCTACGAGCAGTACTTC. The chain uses TRBV2 and TRBJ2-7, with 10 bases identical to TRBD1. Germline V gene sequence: CDR1 SNHLY, CDR2 FYNNEI. Unmatched junction bases numbered 1, after V lost 9 bases and J lost 2 bases. This CDR3 region has 12 residues.

V and J are TRBV6-6 and TRBJ2-7; D is tentatively TRBD1 or TRBD2 (6 bases each). The ends were cut back, 7 bases at V and 1 base at J, with 14 bases in the middle. Germline values: CDR1 MNHNY, CDR2 SVGAGI (reference sequence). The CDR3 runs 14 residues. The CDR3 DNA is TGTGCCAGCAAACCCCGGAGGGGGTCCTACGAGCAGTACTTC. This encodes CASKPRRGSYEQYF.

The chain combines TRBV9 with TRBJ1-2, with 9 bases fitting TRBD1. Germline trimming cut 5 bases from V and 4 bases from J; bases unmatched to any gene: 6. CDR3 size: 14 residues. From germline, CDR1 is SGDLS and CDR2 YYNGEE. CDR3 sequence (DNA): TGTGCCAGCAGGTCCCGGACAGGGGTCTATGGCTACACCTTC. Translated, it gives CASRSRTGVYGYTF.